A single sample is the source of the 30 T cell receptor beta chains below, sequenced in a study of cytomegalovirus exposure and HLA in healthy donors. The data were produced by immunoSEQ multiplex PCR, yet TCRdb's version contains in-frame clones alone and is incomplete. Of some 210,000 clones in the sample, less than 90% are singletons; the top ten hold roughly 6%. Sequences were obtained from PBMCs. The receptor set was obtained from a woman younger than 35 in good health and CMV-seronegative.

This clone was detected only once. The chain has TRBV6-1 and TRBJ1-6; D ambiguous. Germline CDR1 reads MNHNS; CDR2 reads SASEGT. Trimming removed 3 bases at V and 5 bases at J, with 5 bases between. The CDR3 sequence is 13 residues long. The CDR3 loop reads CASSEDHNSPLHF. The CDR3 nucleotides read TGTGCCAGCAGTGAGGACCATAATTCACCCCTCCACTTT.

The chain carries TRBV14 and TRBJ1-2, with TRBD1 identical over 9 bases. V gave up 6 bases and J gave up 8 bases; unmatched junction bases: 16. Germline lookup yields CDR1 SGHDN and CDR2 FVKESK. This CDR3 has 16 amino acids. CDR3 in DNA: TGTGCCAGCAGTCTATTCCGGGACAGGGAGTATGAAGGCTACACCTTC. It codes for CASSLFRDREYEGYTF. The full variable domain, its missing parts supplied by reference TRBV14 and TRBJ1-2, is EAGVTQFPSHSVIEKGQTVTLRCDPISGHDNLYWYRRVMGKEIKFLLHFVKESKQDESGMPNNRFLAERTGGTYSTLKVQPAELEDSGVYFCASSLFRDREYEGYTFGSGTRLTVV.

The rearrangement links TRBV28 to TRBJ1-2, with D maybe TRBD1 (6 bases). The CDR3 consists of 14 residues. The V and J ends lost 3 bases and 8 bases respectively, with 16 bases between them. The germline V gene encodes CDR1 MDHEN and CDR2 SYDVKM. In DNA, the CDR3 is TGTGCCAGCAGTTTTGGCTGGGGGCTTGGGGGCTACACCTTC. This translates into CASSFGWGLGGYTF.

A remark on this clone: The junction shows a germline mismatch at one end, possibly a read error. The chain is built from TRBV6-1 and TRBJ1-5; unclear D gene. CDR1 and CDR2 from the germline V gene are MNHNS and SASEGT. CDR3 size: 15 residues. CDR3 coding DNA: TGTGCCAGCAGTGAAACACCCGGAGGATCGGTCCGAGTTAGCTTT. Its translation is CASSETPGGSVRVSF.

J is TRBJ1-2 and V is TRBV5-1; D is possibly TRBD1 (5 bases). CDR3 length: 14 residues. Trimming took off 3 bases at V and 6 bases at J, with 15 bases between the two ends. In germline, CDR1 is SGHRS, CDR2 YFSETQ. The CDR3 coding sequence is TGCGCCAGCAGCTCCTATGTATTGACAGATGGCTACACCTTC. Residues: CASSSYVLTDGYTF.

The chain joins TRBV2 to TRBJ1-1; a weak D match, TRBD1 (6 bases). V lost 0 bases, J lost 5 bases, and 10 bases lay in between. CDR1 and CDR2 from the germline V gene are SNHLY and FYNNEI. This CDR3 spans 14 amino acids. The CDR3 here is CASSEAGGRTEAFF. CDR3 in DNA: TGTGCCAGCAGTGAAGCGGGGGGGCGAACTGAAGCTTTCTTT.

The rearrangement joins TRBV6-5 to TRBJ1-4; no clear D. CDR1 is MNHEY and CDR2 is SVGAGI in the germline V gene. This CDR3 spans 15 amino acids. Trimming shortened V by 6 bases and J by 0 bases, and 11 bases separated the two germline ends. CDR3 region: CASSETLPTNEKLFF. CDR3 sequence (DNA): TGTGCCAGCAGCGAGACTTTACCAACTAATGAAAAACTGTTTTTT.

The chain is built from TRBV6-5 and TRBJ1-1; a weak D match, TRBD1 (6 bases). The CDR3 has 15 amino acids. The V end was cut by 5 bases, the J end by 1 base, with 14 bases between. Looked up from germline, CDR1 is MNHEY and CDR2 is SVGAGI. The CDR3 loop is CASSRGGRANTEAFF. As DNA, the CDR3 is TGTGCCAGCAGTAGGGGGGGAAGGGCGAACACTGAAGCTTTCTTT.

Here the CDR3 DNA reads TGTGCCAGCAGCGTTAACAGTGAAAACTACGAGCAGTACTTC. Encoded protein: CASSVNSENYEQYF. The chain recombines TRBV9 with TRBJ2-7; no reliable D call. Trimming took 2 bases from V and 3 from J, leaving 12 bases between them. The CDR3 has 14 residues. In germline, CDR1 is SGDLS, CDR2 YYNGEE.

This clone was observed once. The gene calls are TRBV6-6 and TRBJ2-1; TRBD1 agrees at 11 bases. CDR3 length equals 16 residues. V was pared by 2 bases and J by 6 bases, with 6 bases of the junction left unmatched. Germline V lookup: CDR1 MNHNY, CDR2 SVGAGI (reference sequence). The CDR3 protein is CASSYRTGGAGNEQFF. CDR3 coding DNA: TGTGCCAGCAGTTACCGGACAGGGGGCGCCGGCAATGAGCAGTTCTTC.

The rearrangement joins TRBV10-3 to TRBJ2-7; D gene ambiguous. Germline loops: CDR1 ENHRY, CDR2 SYGVKD. This CDR3 spans 13 amino acids. The germline V and J ends were trimmed by 1 base and 1 base, with 5 bases remaining between them. The chain's CDR3 is CAISEFDSYEQYF. The CDR3 region has the DNA TGTGCCATCAGTGAGTTCGATTCCTACGAGCAGTACTTC.

CDR3 protein: CASSESEGLGTQYF. The CDR3 nucleotides are TGTGCCAGCAGTGAATCGGAGGGTTTGGGGACCCAGTACTTC. V gene TRBV2 combines with J gene TRBJ2-5, with a tentative D call TRBD2 (6 bases). Germline lookup yields CDR1 SNHLY and CDR2 FYNNEI. This CDR3 comprises 14 residues. Trimming stripped 2 bases from V and 7 bases from J, with 14 bases between.

This chain joins TRBV18 and TRBJ1-4; D unclear. Between the trimmed V and J ends, which lost 3 bases and 4 bases, there was a span of 15 bases. CDR3 length equals 16 residues. Germline CDR1 is KGHSH and CDR2 is LQKENI. CDR3 sequence: CASSPARVAGNEKLFF. CDR3 DNA sequence: TGTGCCAGCTCACCCGCCCGGGTGGCAGGTAATGAAAAACTGTTTTTT.

V usage is TRBV5-1 and J usage is TRBJ1-2; D is possibly TRBD1 (5 bases). The germline V and J ends were trimmed by 3 bases and 2 bases, with 17 bases remaining between them. This CDR3 is 16 amino acids long. CDR1 and CDR2 from the germline V gene are SGHRS and YFSETQ. The CDR3 here is CASSWLMEDKNYGYTF. The DNA for the CDR3 is TGCGCCAGCAGCTGGCTGATGGAGGACAAAAACTATGGCTACACCTTC.

The chain recombines TRBV29-1 with TRBJ2-6; tentatively, D is TRBD1 (5 bases). Germline V lookup: CDR1 SQVTM, CDR2 ANQGSEA. The V end lost 5 bases, the J end lost 4 bases, and 9 bases lay between the germline ends. This CDR3 is 13 amino acids long. This chain's CDR3 is CSVQGMGANVLTF. As DNA, the CDR3 is TGCAGCGTTCAGGGTATGGGGGCCAACGTCCTGACTTTC.

This clone was counted only a few times. The chain uses TRBV5-6 and TRBJ1-2; D not resolved. The V gene's germline CDR1 is SGHDT and CDR2 YYEEEE. The CDR3 has 12 amino acids. The V end lost 1 base, the J end lost 5 bases, and 6 bases lay between the germline ends. The CDR3 region is CASSLTEYGYTF. As DNA, the CDR3 is TGTGCCAGCAGCTTGACGGAGTATGGCTACACCTTC.

The V call is TRBV28, the J call TRBJ1-5; TRBD1 aligns across 7 bases. The CDR3 length is 15 residues. Germline values: CDR1 MDHEN, CDR2 SYDVKM. The trim removed 5 bases at V and 3 bases at J, leaving 7 bases unmatched. CDR3 DNA: TGTGCCAGCAGTCCAGACAGGGTACTCAATCAGCCCCAGCATTTT. Translation gives CASSPDRVLNQPQHF. Looking up the rest from reference TRBV28 and TRBJ1-5 gives the full variable domain: DVKVTQSSRYLVKRTGEKVFLECVQDMDHENMFWYRQDPGLGLRLIYFSYDVKMKEKGDIPEGYSVSREKKERFSLILESASTNQTSMYLCASSPDRVLNQPQHFGDGTRLSIL.

The gene calls are TRBV19 and TRBJ2-7; tentatively, D is TRBD2 (7 bases). V lost 3 bases and J 4 bases, leaving 25 bases between the germline ends. The CDR3 totals 18 residues. CDR1 LNHDA and CDR2 SQIVND come from the germline V gene (reference sequence). The CDR3 sequence: CASSMAPLDAGAAYEQYF. The CDR3 DNA follows: TGTGCCAGTAGTATGGCTCCCTTGGACGCGGGGGCCGCGTACGAGCAGTACTTC.

This chain uses TRBV18 with TRBJ2-7; tentatively, D is TRBD1 (6 bases). The CDR3 has 14 amino acids. CDR1 is KGHSH, CDR2 LQKENI, per germline. The ends were cut back, 0 bases at V and 4 bases at J, with 10 bases in the middle. CDR3 in DNA: TGTGCCAGCTCACCACCCCGGCAGGGGTACGAGCAGTACTTC. It codes for CASSPPRQGYEQYF.

The V gene is TRBV5-1, the J gene TRBJ1-1; D is uncertain. Germline CDR1 reads SGHRS; CDR2 reads YFSETQ. This CDR3 contains 12 residues. The V end was cut by 3 bases, the J end by 11 bases, with 14 bases between. CDR3 DNA: TGCGCCAGCAGCTCCGAAGGGCCCACCGCTTTCTTT. Encoded protein: CASSSEGPTAFF. Based on the CDR3 plus reference TRBV5-1 and TRBJ1-1, the full variable domain is KAGVTQTPRYLIKTRGQQVTLSCSPISGHRSVSWYQQTPGQGLQFLFEYFSETQRNKGNFPGRFSGRQFSNSRSEMNVSTLELGDSALYLCASSSEGPTAFFGQGTRLTVV.

The chain recombines TRBV28 with TRBJ2-7, with a tentative D call TRBD2 (6 bases). The germline V gene has CDR1 MDHEN and CDR2 SYDVKM. CDR3 length: 17 residues. Trimming took 5 bases from V and 0 from J, leaving 20 bases between them. The CDR3 is CASSPFPGGKNSYEQYF. The CDR3, as DNA: TGTGCCAGCAGTCCGTTCCCGGGCGGGAAGAACTCCTACGAGCAGTACTTC. Drawing the rest from reference TRBV28 and TRBJ2-7, the complete variable domain is DVKVTQSSRYLVKRTGEKVFLECVQDMDHENMFWYRQDPGLGLRLIYFSYDVKMKEKGDIPEGYSVSREKKERFSLILESASTNQTSMYLCASSPFPGGKNSYEQYFGPGTRLTVT.

This clone was seen just once. The chain couples TRBV2 to TRBJ2-3; no firm D call. The ends were cut back, 7 bases at V and 0 bases at J, with 11 bases in the middle. Germline CDR1 and CDR2: SNHLY and FYNNEI. The CDR3 spans 14 residues. The CDR3 is CASTYPLSTDTQYF. CDR3 DNA sequence: TGTGCCAGCACCTACCCCCTTAGCACAGATACGCAGTATTTT.

V usage is TRBV9 and J usage is TRBJ1-6; D is ambiguous. Trimming took off 0 bases at V and 5 bases at J, with 12 bases between the two ends. From germline, CDR1 is SGDLS and CDR2 YYNGEE. The CDR3 runs 16 residues. CDR3 in DNA: TGTGCCAGCAGCGTAGCACTAGGGCGGAATAATTCACCCCTCCACTTT. Protein sequence: CASSVALGRNNSPLHF.

The genes are TRBV5-6 and TRBJ2-5, with TRBD2 as a possible D gene (7 bases). V was pared by 0 bases and J by 2 bases, with 17 bases between. The CDR3 totals 17 residues. The V gene's germline CDR1 is SGHDT and CDR2 YYEEEE. CDR3 region: CASSLGQGLAVQETQYF. CDR3 nucleotides: TGTGCCAGCAGCTTGGGCCAGGGGCTAGCGGTACAAGAGACCCAGTACTTC.

The rearrangement links TRBV6-1 to TRBJ2-1; possibly TRBD1 for D (5 bases). This CDR3 has 12 amino acids. CDR1 and CDR2 from the germline V gene are MNHNS and SASEGT. V was trimmed by 3 bases and J by 8 bases, leaving 8 bases between them. The CDR3 loop is CASSDRADEQFF. Here the CDR3 DNA reads TGTGCCAGCAGTGACAGGGCGGATGAGCAGTTCTTC.

A few counts support this clone. The chain has TRBV28 and TRBJ2-7; TRBD1 aligns across 7 bases. Trimming removed 6 bases from V and 2 bases from J; junction bases left unmatched: 10. This CDR3 has 15 residues. Germline CDR1 is MDHEN and CDR2 is SYDVKM. CDR3 in DNA: TGTGCCAGCAGCAAGTTACGGGACAGCACCTACGAGCAGTACTTC. Amino acid sequence: CASSKLRDSTYEQYF.

The rearrangement uses TRBV27 and TRBJ2-2, with 11 bases identical to TRBD2. Germline loops: CDR1 MNHEY, CDR2 SMNVEV (reference sequence). After removal of 2 bases from V and 0 bases from J, the junction contained 2 bases not matched to a gene. There are 17 residues in the CDR3. CDR3 coding DNA: TGTGCCAGCAGTTTAAGACTAGCGGGGACGAACACCGGGGAGCTGTTTTTT. Amino acid sequence: CASSLRLAGTNTGELFF.

The chain joins TRBV30 to TRBJ1-5; D unclear. The CDR3 is 14 amino acids. V was shortened by 2 bases and J by 0 bases, with 8 bases between the two germline ends. The germline V gene has CDR1 GTSNPN and CDR2 SVGIG (reference sequence). Written as DNA, the CDR3 is TGTGCCTGGAGTAACAGCTTTAGCAATCAGCCCCAGCATTTT. It translates to CAWSNSFSNQPQHF.

This clone came up once. This chain joins TRBV6-1 and TRBJ1-5; D uncertain. The ends were cut back, 2 bases at V and 1 base at J, with 6 bases in the middle. This CDR3 is 14 amino acids long. Germline V gene lookup returns CDR1 MNHNS and CDR2 SASEGT. The CDR3 sequence is CASSERPSNQPQHF. Here the CDR3 DNA reads TGTGCCAGCAGTGAACGTCCCAGCAATCAGCCCCAGCATTTT.

The chain links TRBV7-2 to TRBJ1-2, with D possibly being TRBD1 (6 bases). CDR3 length equals 13 residues. Germline V gives CDR1 SGHTA, CDR2 FQGNSA. V lost 5 bases to trimming and J lost 4 bases, with 11 bases between them. CDR3 protein: CASSRGQIYGYTF. CDR3 nucleotide sequence: TGTGCCAGCAGCCGGGGGCAGATCTATGGCTACACCTTC. The full variable domain, its missing parts supplied by reference TRBV7-2 and TRBJ1-2, is GAGVSQSPSNKVTEKGKDVELRCDPISGHTALYWYRQSLGQGLEFLIYFQGNSAPDKSGLPSDRFSAERTGGSVSTLTIQRTQQEDSAVYLCASSRGQIYGYTFGSGTRLTVV.